Listed below are T cell receptor beta chains from one sample, sequenced in a study of OX40 agonist ivuxolimab in advanced cancers. The table came from immunoSEQ multiplex PCR; TCRdb's copy has only in-frame clones and leaves some out. Found here are 150,000 to 190,000 clones, 94% of them singletons; the top ten hold about 0.3%. The sample in question was CD4+ or CD8+ T cells sorted from blood, obtained in a trial of the OX40 agonist ivuxolimab. These receptors were obtained from an adult with an advanced solid tumor such as melanoma, head and neck, liver or kidney cancer. Both conserved end residues are part of each CDR3. A D gene is named only where the DNA matches it firmly. For some rows the clone size is stated as once, few or many, or as a class when expanded; others skip it.

TGTGCCAGCAGTTACGGTGGCCCGGGCTATGGCTACACCTTC | CASSYGGPGYGYTF | NA | TRBV6-5 | NA | TRBJ1-2
TGTGCCAGCAGCTTAGGCGGTGGTCCCGGAAACACCATATATTTT | CASSLGGGPGNTIYF | NA | TRBV7-7 | NA | TRBJ1-3
TGTGCCAGTAGTACCCCTGCGAACACCGGGGAGCTGTTTTTT | CASSTPANTGELFF | NA | TRBV19 | NA | TRBJ2-2
TGTGCCAGCAGCACAACCTTGAACACTGAAGCTTTCTTT | CASSTTLNTEAFF | NA | TRBV7-2 | NA | TRBJ1-1
TGTGCCAGCAACCCGGGGGTAGGGGAAAAACTGTTTTTT | CASNPGVGEKLFF | NA | TRBV6-5 | NA | TRBJ1-4
TGTGCCTGGAGTGTAAGAGGGACAGGGGGCTCTTCGAGCGGCTACACCTTC | CAWSVRGTGGSSSGYTF | NA | TRBV30 | TRBD1 | TRBJ1-2
TGCGCCAGCAGCTTGGCCGGGGAATACGGCTACACCTTC | CASSLAGEYGYTF | NA | TRBV5-1 | NA | TRBJ1-2
TGTGCCAGCAGCGGGGCTAAAAGCACAGATACGCAGTATTTT | CASSGAKSTDTQYF | NA | TRBV5-6 | NA | TRBJ2-3
TGTGCCAGCAGCTTAATCAGGGACAGTATGTACAATGAGCAGTTCTTC | CASSLIRDSMYNEQFF | NA | TRBV13 | TRBD1 | TRBJ2-1
TGTGCCAGCAGCCGATATAGGAACACTGAAGCTTTCTTT | CASSRYRNTEAFF | NA | TRBV7-2 | NA | TRBJ1-1
TGTGCCAGCAGTGGCCGAGGGACAGAGACCCAGTACTTC | CASSGRGTETQYF | NA | TRBV6-1 | NA | TRBJ2-5
TGTGCCAGCAGCGGACAGGGAAGCTATGGCTACACCTTC | CASSGQGSYGYTF | NA | TRBV6-5 | TRBD1 | TRBJ1-2
TGTGCCTGGAGTGTAACCCTGAGCGGAGACGAGCAGTACTTC | CAWSVTLSGDEQYF | NA | TRBV30 | NA | TRBJ2-7
TGTGCCAGCAGCCCCGGGCGGGATCAGCCCCAGCATTTT | CASSPGRDQPQHF | NA | TRBV6-1 | NA | TRBJ1-5
TGTGCCAGTGGGGGGGGGCCCTACAATGAGCAGTTCTTC | CASGGGPYNEQFF | NA | TRBV6-5 | NA | TRBJ2-1
TGTGCCAGCAGCAAAACCGCAATGAACACTGAAGCTTTCTTT | CASSKTAMNTEAFF | NA | TRBV11-3 | NA | TRBJ1-1
TGCGCCAGCAGCTTGAATAGCGGGGGGGTAGGAGATACGCAGTATTTT | CASSLNSGGVGDTQYF | NA | TRBV5-1 | TRBD2 | TRBJ2-3
TGTGCCAGCAGTTACCCGACAGGGGAGATTCGGGAGCAGTACTTC | CASSYPTGEIREQYF | NA | TRBV6-5 | TRBD1 | TRBJ2-7
TGCAGCGTTCAGGGAAGGCTATACTATGGCTACACCTTC | CSVQGRLYYGYTF | NA | TRBV29-1 | NA | TRBJ1-2
TGTGCCAGCAGTTACACCACCCGGGCGGGTAATTCACCCCTCCACTTT | CASSYTTRAGNSPLHF | NA | TRBV6-5 | NA | TRBJ1-6
TGTGCCTCGGGGAAACGACAGGGCTATGGCTACACCTTC | CASGKRQGYGYTF | NA | TRBV27 | TRBD1 | TRBJ1-2
TGTGCCAGCAGCGTAGGAAGGACCGGGGAGCTGTTTTTT | CASSVGRTGELFF | NA | TRBV9 | NA | TRBJ2-2
TGCAGCGTTGAACGGCAGACCACCACAGATACGCAGTATTTT | CSVERQTTTDTQYF | NA | TRBV29-1 | NA | TRBJ2-3
TGTGCCAGCAGCTTAGGGCTAGTTAATGAGCAGTTCTTC | CASSLGLVNEQFF | NA | TRBV7-2 | NA | TRBJ2-1
TGTGCCAGCAGTTCCTCGGGACAGGGTTTAACAGATACGCAGTATTTT | CASSSSGQGLTDTQYF | NA | TRBV28 | TRBD1 | TRBJ2-3
TGTGCCAGCAGCCAAGAACTCATTAACACCGGGGAGCTGTTTTTT | CASSQELINTGELFF | NA | TRBV4-2 | NA | TRBJ2-2
TGTGCCAGCAGCTGGGTTCAGGGGGCAGAGACCCAGTACTTC | CASSWVQGAETQYF | once | TRBV7-6 | TRBD1 | TRBJ2-5
TGTGCCATCAGGGACTCTGGAAACACCATATATTTT | CAIRDSGNTIYF | NA | TRBV10-3 | NA | TRBJ1-3
TGCGCCAGCAGCTTGGGGGGACAGGGGTCGGAGACCCAGTACTTC | CASSLGGQGSETQYF | NA | TRBV5-1 | TRBD1 | TRBJ2-5
TGTGCCAGCTCCGTTAGTGCCGGTGGCTACACCTTC | CASSVSAGGYTF | NA | TRBV7-9 | NA | TRBJ1-2
TGTGCCAGCAGTGCCCTCGGGGAAAAACTGTTTTTT | CASSALGEKLFF | NA | TRBV27 | NA | TRBJ1-4
TGTGCCAGCAGTGAACGGCCGGGACCACGGGGCTACACCTTC | CASSERPGPRGYTF | NA | TRBV6-1 | NA | TRBJ1-2
TGTGCCAGCAGCAAGGTGGGGCCCTATGAAGCTTTCTTT | CASSKVGPYEAFF | NA | TRBV9 | NA | TRBJ1-1
TGTGCCAGCAGCTTAGGAGGGTTGAACAATGAAAAACTGTTTTTT | CASSLGGLNNEKLFF | NA | TRBV7-2 | NA | TRBJ1-4
TGTGCCAGCAGTCCCCCAACAACAGGGCGGACTGAAGCTTTCTTT | CASSPPTTGRTEAFF | NA | TRBV28 | NA | TRBJ1-1
TGTGCCATCAGTGAGCAGGGGGTAGGTGACGAGCAGTACTTC | CAISEQGVGDEQYF | few | TRBV10-3 | TRBD1 | TRBJ2-7
TGTGCCAGCACTGCTGGGAGGAACACTGAAGCTTTCTTT | CASTAGRNTEAFF | NA | TRBV28 | NA | TRBJ1-1
TGTGCCAGCAGCTTGGGCGGGAGCACAGATACGCAGTATTTT | CASSLGGSTDTQYF | NA | TRBV11-3 | NA | TRBJ2-3